This T cell receptor (beta chain) was sequenced for a study of vaccination effects on CD4 cells after COVID-19. Broader study findings: Late in the post-vaccination period, infection-induced and vaccine-induced clones underwent marked clonal contraction.

A word on this clone: Its antigen remains unknown.

V lost 6 bases to trimming and J lost 4 bases, with 19 bases between them. Germline lookup yields CDR1 MNHEY and CDR2 SVGAGI. The CDR3 runs to 15 residues. Antigen-specific CD4+ T cells were expanded with viral peptide pools in the ViraFEST assay before sequencing. The culture ran for 10 days, and then CD4+ T cells were isolated. The infection with SARS-CoV-2 (confirmed by PCR) occurred in this person between March and December 2020. The participants, recipients of two vaccine doses, got either BNT162b2 or mRNA-1273. Cultures got half-medium changes with IL-2 on days 3 and 7. This table comes from immunoSEQ multiplex PCR, and its TCRdb copy is limited to in-frame clones, with some not included. The sample includes fewer than 15,000 clones, around 67% seen only once; the top ten take approximately 31%.

The chain joins TRBV6-5 to TRBJ2-7; D is tentatively TRBD1 or TRBD2 (5 bases each). Sample: CD4+ T cells from PBMCs cultured with HCoV-NL63 spike peptides, taken after COVID-19 vaccination. The sequence was obtained from a human donor who had a prior SARS-CoV-2 infection. The CDR3 here is CASSFPGARVYEQYF. The CDR3 DNA reads TGTGCCAGCAGCTTCCCTGGGGCGCGGGTGTACGAGCAGTACTTC.